The 8 T cell receptor beta chains presented below share a single source sample, sequenced in a study of monozygotic twins with inflammatory bowel disease. With the 5' RACE reads reprocessed, TCRdb shows one record per CDR3 protein and no DNA. The sample table includes 85,000 to 110,000 distinct CDR3 sequences. What was sequenced was blood. The source of these receptors is a human donor with ulcerative colitis or Crohn's disease, or a healthy co-twin of an affected twin (not recorded which).

The rearrangement uses TRBV7-2 and TRBJ2-1; lacking DNA, the TRBD2 call made by TCRdb goes unchecked. Per germline, CDR1 SGHTA and CDR2 FQGNSA. The CDR3 runs 19 residues. This CDR3 is CASSLVRGGRAPTYNEQFF.

The chain recombines TRBV7-2 with TRBJ2-7. The CDR3 totals 12 residues. Germline lookup yields CDR1 SGHTA and CDR2 FQGNSA. The CDR3 sequence: CASSLDFSWRYF.

The V call is TRBV12-3 or TRBV12-4, the J call TRBJ1-1. The CDR3 is 12 amino acids. CDR3 residues: CASSLGSTEAFF.

The gene calls are TRBV18 and TRBJ1-1; as DNA is missing, the TRBD1 call by TCRdb cannot be tested. The length of the CDR3 is 15 residues. Germline V CDR1 and CDR2: KGHSH, LQKENI. CDR3 amino acids: CASSLPPGQGAEAFF. Looking up the rest from reference TRBV18 and TRBJ1-1 gives the full variable domain: NAGVMQNPRHLVRRRGQEARLRCSPMKGHSHVYWYRQLPEEGLKFMVYLQKENIIDESGMPKERFSAEFPKEGPSILRIQQVVRGDSAAYFCASSLPPGQGAEAFFGQGTRLTVV.

The chain joins TRBV12-3 or TRBV12-4 to TRBJ2-5; TCRdb outputs TRBD2, but without DNA this stays unchecked. This CDR3 spans 18 amino acids. CDR3 in amino acids: CASSTSRREGGYQETQYF.

The chain is built from TRBV29-1 and TRBJ1-1; with no DNA, the TCRdb D assignment of TRBD1 cannot be verified. Germline V lookup: CDR1 SQVTM, CDR2 ANQGSEA. This CDR3 spans 13 amino acids. The CDR3 region is CSVARGKVTEAFF.

The chain joins TRBV29-1 to TRBJ2-5; TCRdb names TRBD1, which stays unverified in the absence of DNA. The germline V gene encodes CDR1 SQVTM and CDR2 ANQGSEA. This CDR3 contains 13 residues. CDR3: CSVEANKGETQYF.

This chain links TRBV14 with TRBJ1-2. Germline V gives CDR1 SGHDN, CDR2 FVKESK. The CDR3 runs 15 residues. The CDR3 loop reads CASSPRAGGYYGYTF.